This TCR beta chain came from a study of blood T cell repertoires in COVID-19 (dated by TCRdb to 2020 to 2021). General notes on the study: The collaborator samples originated in the United States, Italy and Spain and spanned the acute and convalescent phases of COVID-19. The material from the prospective study consisted of cDNA or gDNA derived from T cells, B-cell-depleted T cells, or PBMCs. Deeply sampled blood TCRbeta repertoires from subjects exposed to, actively infected with, or recovered from COVID-19 were included in the dataset. The repertoires were made available in a free public database intended to serve as a resource for research on the immune response to SARS-CoV-2. The samples were drawn from two sources: the first 160 participants of the ongoing ImmuneRACE study, and 1,000 to 1,500 subjects contributed by 6 global collaborators. A de-identified subject ID, COVID-19 status, age in years and sex were almost always included in the sample metadata. Where HLA class I and class II types were available, the types were taken from metadata supplied by the sample provider, not from assay-based typing.

Here is what the overall study found, with its caveats: Clinical and demographic metadata were provided uncurated, with the amount varying by source and participant.

As concerns this clone: Its antigen specificity is not known. Nothing much larger sits one base from this clone, and base qualities are not available.

V is pruned by 5 bases and J by 4 bases, leaving 5 bases of the junction without a gene match. Looking up the germline V gene yields CDR1 SGHAT and CDR2 FQNNGV. The CDR3 contains 16 residues, cysteine and phenylalanine counted. Just CDR3 DNA is preserved here, 48 bases in frame from base 1. TCRbeta CDR3 regions were amplified from genomic DNA by means of the immunoSEQ Assay, a bias-controlled multiplex PCR. The authors' analysis ran thus. The number of nucleated cells in each sample was estimated by amplification of reference gene primers within the assay. To quantify the absolute abundance of each unique TCRbeta CDR3 rearrangement, sequence reads were collapsed and filtered. For each sample, productive Simpson clonality was calculated as the square root of Simpson's diversity index over productive rearrangements. Drawn from immuneACCESS, this table holds only the in-frame rearrangements with V and J called that TCRdb kept. Clones are partly lost; checked studies trace under half to an unresolved V gene and leave the rest unexplained. Clone size and V and J calls were adopted from that table, with D and trimming inferred from the DNA. Counted in this sample were under 60,000 clones; approximately 85% of them appeared once. 7% to 7.5% of the sample is taken by the ten largest.

Whole blood was collected in K2EDTA tubes by collaborating institutions according to the institutions' own protocols. For TCRbeta analysis, collaborator samples were shipped as frozen whole blood, as isolated PBMCs, or as DNA extracted from either sample type. The sequence is built from TRBV11-2 and TRBJ2-7, with 16 bases matching TRBD2. The source of this sequence is a man in his forties with acute or convalescent COVID-19. Material for sequencing was peripheral blood. The CDR3 in this case is CASSHGTSGGVYEQYF. The DNA sequence is TGTGCCAGCAGCCACGGGACTAGCGGGGGGGTGTACGAGCAGTACTTC.